These 2 T cell receptor beta chains originate from one sample sequenced in a study of cytomegalovirus exposure and HLA in healthy donors. In the PCR, 60 Vbeta and 13 Jbeta primers were used. Clones were sequenced by immunoSEQ multiplex PCR, and TCRdb holds only the in-frame ones, with some missing. This sample contains roughly 120,000 clones. Sequencing input: PBMCs. The receptors stem from a man aged 30 to 39 in good health and CMV-seronegative.

The DNA of the CDR3 is TGTGCCAGCAGCATAGATACAGGGGTGATCACTGAAGCTTTCTTT. Protein product: CASSIDTGVITEAFF. The rearrangement uses TRBV5-6 and TRBJ1-1; 7 bases line up with TRBD1. After removal of 4 bases from V and 4 bases from J, the junction contained 10 bases not matched to a gene. Germline CDR1 SGHDT, CDR2 YYEEEE. The CDR3 consists of 15 residues.

The rearrangement joins TRBV5-6 to TRBJ2-2; D is possibly TRBD2 (6 bases). The V end lost 4 bases, the J end lost 2 bases, and 9 bases lay between the germline ends. The germline gives CDR1 SGHDT, CDR2 YYEEEE. The CDR3 contains 14 residues. CDR3 amino acids: CASSGTDNTGELFF. CDR3 coding DNA: TGTGCCAGCAGCGGGACTGACAACACCGGGGAGCTGTTTTTT.